The rows below give T cell receptor beta chains drawn from one sample of a study of PD-1 blockade in classical Hodgkin lymphoma. The protocol was immunoSEQ multiplex PCR, while the TCRdb copy is restricted to in-frame clones and leaves out a portion. Among 30,000 to 40,000 clones listed, over 65% were seen once. The sequencing used peripheral blood mononuclear cells (PBMCs), collected before the second cycle of nivolumab. The source is a human donor with classical Hodgkin lymphoma. CDR3s include the opening cysteine and the closing phenylalanine or tryptophan. The order of the fields is CDR3 length, V gene, clone size, J gene, D gene, CDR3 protein, CDR3 DNA. A D gene is named only where the DNA matches it firmly. Where a row states a size, it is once, few, many or the class of an expanded clone; other rows omit it.

CDR3 length: 16; V gene: TRBV10-3; clone size: -; J gene: TRBJ2-1; D gene: TRBD2; CDR3 protein: CAISYVASGGAYEQFF; CDR3 DNA: TGTGCCATCAGTTACGTCGCTAGCGGGGGGGCCTATGAGCAGTTCTTC
CDR3 length: 16; V gene: TRBV7-9; clone size: -; J gene: TRBJ1-3; D gene: -; CDR3 protein: CASLTTLGNSGNTIYF; CDR3 DNA: TGTGCCAGCCTAACCACCCTGGGGAACTCTGGAAACACCATATATTTT
CDR3 length: 16; V gene: TRBV7-2; clone size: once; J gene: TRBJ1-2; D gene: TRBD1; CDR3 protein: CASSLGARTGAYGYTF; CDR3 DNA: TGTGCCAGCAGCTTAGGAGCGCGCACAGGGGCCTATGGCTACACCTTC
CDR3 length: 13; V gene: TRBV10-3; clone size: -; J gene: TRBJ2-5; D gene: -; CDR3 protein: CAIGGGGQETQYF; CDR3 DNA: TGTGCCATCGGCGGCGGAGGCCAAGAGACCCAGTACTTC
CDR3 length: 13; V gene: TRBV7-9; clone size: -; J gene: TRBJ1-1; D gene: -; CDR3 protein: CASSLVGETEAFF; CDR3 DNA: TGTGCCAGCAGCTTAGTGGGGGAAACTGAAGCTTTCTTT
CDR3 length: 15; V gene: TRBV15; clone size: few; J gene: TRBJ2-5; D gene: TRBD1; CDR3 protein: CATSSASTGVGTQYF; CDR3 DNA: TGTGCCACCAGCAGCGCATCAACAGGGGTGGGGACCCAGTACTTC
CDR3 length: 14; V gene: TRBV9; clone size: -; J gene: TRBJ1-4; D gene: -; CDR3 protein: CASSVGILNEKLFF; CDR3 DNA: TGTGCCAGCAGCGTCGGAATCCTTAATGAAAAACTGTTTTTT
CDR3 length: 14; V gene: TRBV11-2; clone size: -; J gene: TRBJ1-6; D gene: -; CDR3 protein: CASSLDHDGSPLHF; CDR3 DNA: TGTGCCAGCAGCTTAGATCACGACGGATCACCCCTCCACTTT
CDR3 length: 13; V gene: TRBV5-6; clone size: -; J gene: TRBJ2-5; D gene: -; CDR3 protein: CASSLVEGQTQYF; CDR3 DNA: TGTGCCAGCAGCTTGGTGGAGGGGCAGACCCAGTACTTC
CDR3 length: 15; V gene: TRBV2; clone size: -; J gene: TRBJ2-5; D gene: TRBD2; CDR3 protein: CASRRTSGGRETQYF; CDR3 DNA: TGTGCCAGCAGGAGGACTAGCGGGGGGAGGGAGACCCAGTACTTC
CDR3 length: 13; V gene: TRBV5-1; clone size: few; J gene: TRBJ2-5; D gene: TRBD1; CDR3 protein: CASSIQGGETQYF; CDR3 DNA: TGCGCCAGCAGCATACAGGGGGGAGAGACCCAGTACTTC
CDR3 length: 14; V gene: TRBV7-4; clone size: -; J gene: TRBJ2-7; D gene: -; CDR3 protein: CASSLVASHGEQYF; CDR3 DNA: TGTGCCAGCAGCTTAGTGGCTAGCCATGGCGAGCAGTACTTC
CDR3 length: 16; V gene: TRBV2; clone size: -; J gene: TRBJ2-1; D gene: TRBD1; CDR3 protein: CASSGVRDRAYNEQFF; CDR3 DNA: TGTGCCAGCAGTGGAGTGCGGGACAGGGCCTACAATGAGCAGTTCTTC
CDR3 length: 14; V gene: TRBV6-5; clone size: -; J gene: TRBJ2-7; D gene: TRBD1; CDR3 protein: CASSYGTGNYEQYF; CDR3 DNA: TGTGCCAGCAGTTACGGGACAGGGAATTACGAGCAGTACTTC
CDR3 length: 16; V gene: TRBV5-1; clone size: few; J gene: TRBJ1-4; D gene: -; CDR3 protein: CASSRIGLTTNEKLFF; CDR3 DNA: TGCGCCAGCAGCCGGATTGGGCTTACAACTAATGAAAAACTGTTTTTT
CDR3 length: 15; V gene: TRBV10-3; clone size: few; J gene: TRBJ1-1; D gene: -; CDR3 protein: CARTASEGMNTEAFF; CDR3 DNA: TGTGCCAGAACGGCGTCGGAGGGGATGAACACTGAAGCTTTCTTT
CDR3 length: 15; V gene: TRBV9; clone size: -; J gene: TRBJ1-4; D gene: -; CDR3 protein: CASSEWGSANEKLFF; CDR3 DNA: TGTGCCAGCAGCGAGTGGGGGTCGGCGAATGAAAAACTGTTTTTT
CDR3 length: 17; V gene: TRBV4-1; clone size: -; J gene: TRBJ2-6; D gene: -; CDR3 protein: CASSQEFGRRRANVLTF; CDR3 DNA: TGCGCCAGCAGCCAAGAGTTTGGGAGACGAAGGGCCAACGTCCTGACTTTC
CDR3 length: 16; V gene: TRBV7-2; clone size: few; J gene: TRBJ1-3; D gene: -; CDR3 protein: CASSLGPADSGNTIYF; CDR3 DNA: TGTGCCAGCAGCTTAGGGCCAGCCGACTCTGGAAACACCATATATTTT
CDR3 length: 14; V gene: TRBV19; clone size: -; J gene: TRBJ2-7; D gene: TRBD1; CDR3 protein: CASSRTGNSNEQYF; CDR3 DNA: TGTGCCAGTAGCCGGACAGGGAATAGCAACGAGCAGTACTTC
CDR3 length: 13; V gene: TRBV4-1; clone size: -; J gene: TRBJ1-2; D gene: -; CDR3 protein: CASSQEADYGYTF; CDR3 DNA: TGCGCCAGCAGCCAAGAGGCTGACTATGGCTACACCTTC
CDR3 length: 14; V gene: TRBV7-3; clone size: -; J gene: TRBJ2-5; D gene: -; CDR3 protein: CASSPRGVQETQYF; CDR3 DNA: TGTGCCAGCAGCCCGAGGGGGGTTCAAGAGACCCAGTACTTC